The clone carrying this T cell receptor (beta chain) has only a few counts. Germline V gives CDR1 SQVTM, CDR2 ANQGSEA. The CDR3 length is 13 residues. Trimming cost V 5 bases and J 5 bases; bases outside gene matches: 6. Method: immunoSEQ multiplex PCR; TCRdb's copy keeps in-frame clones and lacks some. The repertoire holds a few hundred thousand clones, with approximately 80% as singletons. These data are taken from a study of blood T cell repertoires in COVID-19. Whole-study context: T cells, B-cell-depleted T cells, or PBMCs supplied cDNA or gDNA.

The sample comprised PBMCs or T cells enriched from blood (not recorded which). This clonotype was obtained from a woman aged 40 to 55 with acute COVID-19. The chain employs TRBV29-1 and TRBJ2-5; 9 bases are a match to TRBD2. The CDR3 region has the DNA TGCAGCGTTCGGGCTAGCGGGACTGAGACCCAGTACTTC. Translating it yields CSVRASGTETQYF.